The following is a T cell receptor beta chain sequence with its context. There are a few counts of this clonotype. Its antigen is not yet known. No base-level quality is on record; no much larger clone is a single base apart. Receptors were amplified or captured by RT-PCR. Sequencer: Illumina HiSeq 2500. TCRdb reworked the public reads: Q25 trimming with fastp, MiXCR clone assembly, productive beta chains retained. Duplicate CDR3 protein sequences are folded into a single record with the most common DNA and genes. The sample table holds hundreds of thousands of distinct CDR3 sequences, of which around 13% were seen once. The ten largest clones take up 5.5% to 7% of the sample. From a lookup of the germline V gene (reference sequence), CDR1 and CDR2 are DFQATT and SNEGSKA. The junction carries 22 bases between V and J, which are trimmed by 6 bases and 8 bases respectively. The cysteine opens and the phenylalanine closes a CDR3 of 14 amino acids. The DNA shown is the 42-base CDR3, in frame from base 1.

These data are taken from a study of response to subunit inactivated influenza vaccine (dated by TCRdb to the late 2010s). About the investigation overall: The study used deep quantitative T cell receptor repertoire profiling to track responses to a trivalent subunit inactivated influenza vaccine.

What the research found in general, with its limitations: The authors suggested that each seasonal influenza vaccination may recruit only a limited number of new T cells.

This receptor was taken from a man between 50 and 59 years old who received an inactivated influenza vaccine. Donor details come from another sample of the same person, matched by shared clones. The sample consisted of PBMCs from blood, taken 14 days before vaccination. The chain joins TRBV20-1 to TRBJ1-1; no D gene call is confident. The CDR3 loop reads CSARHPVVVVEAFF. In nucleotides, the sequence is TGCAGTGCGAGGCATCCTGTCGTCGTCGTGGAAGCTTTCTTT.